Presented here are 30 T cell receptor beta chains from one specimen sequenced in a study of blood T cell repertoires in COVID-19. Produced via immunoSEQ multiplex PCR; TCRdb's table is partial and in-frame only. Of some 90,000 clones listed, 81% are singletons. The sample taken for sequencing was peripheral blood. The receptor source for this set is a man in his 60s with acute or convalescent COVID-19.

The chain is built from TRBV2 and TRBJ1-2, with TRBD1 matching 9 bases. The V and J ends lost 3 bases and 4 bases, in that order; junction bases with no gene match: 3. The CDR3 is 14 amino acids. The germline V gene encodes CDR1 SNHLY and CDR2 FYNNEI. Here the CDR3 reads CASSEDRGAYGYTF. As DNA, the CDR3 is TGTGCCAGCAGTGAGGACAGGGGCGCCTATGGCTACACCTTC.

This chain joins TRBV25-1 and TRBJ1-1; no clear D. V lost 6 bases, J lost 4 bases, and 12 bases lay in between. The CDR3 runs 13 residues. Looked up from germline, CDR1 is MGHDK and CDR2 is SYGVNS. The CDR3 DNA is TGTGCCAGCAGATTTTCCGGCGGCACTGAAGCTTTCTTT. This encodes CASRFSGGTEAFF.

This clone has a handful of counts. The V and J genes are TRBV4-1 and TRBJ1-5; 10 nucleotides line up with TRBD1. CDR3 size: 16 residues. After removal of 7 bases from V and 4 bases from J, the junction contained 10 bases not matched to a gene. Looked up from germline, CDR1 is MGHRA and CDR2 is YSYEKL. The DNA for the CDR3 is TGCGCCAGCACCCTAGCGACAGGGGGCAGGAATCAGCCCCAGCATTTT. It specifies CASTLATGGRNQPQHF.

The rearrangement joins TRBV27 to TRBJ2-7; TRBD2 matches 11 bases. Germline CDR1 and CDR2: MNHEY and SMNVEV (reference sequence). With V trimmed by 2 bases and J by 2 bases, 2 bases remained unmatched. This CDR3 spans 15 amino acids. As DNA, the CDR3 is TGTGCCAGCAGTTTAGGGACTAGCGGCACCTACGAGCAGTACTTC. This sequence encodes CASSLGTSGTYEQYF.

Many counts were recorded for this clone. This chain links TRBV6-6 with TRBJ1-5; 8 positions match TRBD1. This CDR3 comprises 16 residues. Per the germline V gene, CDR1 is MNHNY and CDR2 is SVGAGI (reference sequence). J lost 5 bases, V lost 5 bases, and 11 bases had no gene match. CDR3 sequence (DNA): TGTGCCAGCAGTCGAGGACAGGGAGGCATACATCAGCCCCAGCATTTT. Amino acids: CASSRGQGGIHQPQHF.

The rearrangement links TRBV4-1 to TRBJ1-2; the D gene is possibly TRBD1 (5 bases). Trimming shortened V by 1 base and J by 4 bases, and 13 bases separated the two germline ends. The CDR3 length is 15 residues. Germline lookup yields CDR1 MGHRA and CDR2 YSYEKL. The CDR3 sequence is CASSQAPTELYGYTF. DNA for the CDR3: TGCGCCAGCAGCCAAGCCCCGACAGAACTCTATGGCTACACCTTC.

This clone showed up just once. This chain joins TRBV5-6 and TRBJ1-5, with no clear D. Germline-derived CDR1 and CDR2 are SGHDT and YYEEEE. The CDR3 runs to 14 residues. V lost 0 bases and J lost 7, with 11 bases in between. The CDR3 DNA reads as TGTGCCAGCAGCTTGGCAGCGGGAAACCAGCCCCAGCATTTT. Translation gives CASSLAAGNQPQHF.

The chain has TRBV27 and TRBJ2-2; D remains ambiguous. Deletions cut 5 bases from V and 3 bases from J, with 16 bases between. CDR1 is MNHEY, CDR2 SMNVEV, per germline (reference sequence). The CDR3 extends over 16 amino acids. The CDR3 DNA reads TGTGCCAGCAGTCGCCGTTTCCGAGAGGACACCGGGGAGCTGTTTTTT. It codes for CASSRRFREDTGELFF.

V gene TRBV28 combines with J gene TRBJ2-7; maybe TRBD1 (5 bases). The CDR3 has 12 residues. With 5 bases removed from V and 3 bases from J, the gap between germline ends came to 8 bases. Germline assignment: CDR1 MDHEN and CDR2 SYDVKM. This CDR3 reads CASSQGFYEQYF. In DNA form, the CDR3 reads TGTGCCAGCAGTCAGGGTTTCTACGAGCAGTACTTC.

This chain uses TRBV5-4 with TRBJ1-5; D is perhaps TRBD1 (5 bases). V shed 2 bases and J shed 3 bases, with 15 bases lying between them. The CDR3 is 16 residues long. Per germline, CDR1 SGHNT and CDR2 YYREEE (reference sequence). CDR3 bases: TGTGCCAGCAGCTTCGGGGGGAACGGGGTCAATCAGCCCCAGCATTTT. It encodes CASSFGGNGVNQPQHF.

V usage is TRBV19 and J usage is TRBJ2-5; D is undetermined. CDR3 size: 13 residues. Germline V lookup: CDR1 LNHDA, CDR2 SQIVND (reference sequence). The V and J ends lost 3 bases and 5 bases respectively, with 10 bases between them. CDR3: CASSMPPGETQYF. The DNA for the CDR3 is TGTGCCAGTAGTATGCCTCCCGGGGAGACCCAGTACTTC.

The genes are TRBV7-3 and TRBJ2-3; D may be TRBD2 (5 bases). Germline V gene lookup returns CDR1 SGHTA and CDR2 FQGTGA. This CDR3 is 14 amino acids long. The V end lost 2 bases, the J end lost 2 bases, and 8 bases lay between the germline ends. CDR3: CASSLFGNTDTQYF. DNA of the CDR3: TGTGCCAGCAGCTTATTCGGGAACACAGATACGCAGTATTTT.

V gene TRBV6-2 or TRBV6-3 combines with J gene TRBJ2-2; 7 nucleotides match TRBD2. Germline V lookup: CDR1 MNHEY, CDR2 SVGEGT. This CDR3 has 16 residues. The V gene end was trimmed by 0 bases and the J gene end by 7 bases; junction bases not matched to a gene: 8. CDR3: CASSYSGREIGGELFF. The CDR3 DNA sequence: TGTGCCAGCAGTTACTCGGGGCGGGAGATAGGCGGGGAGCTGTTTTTT.

The chain is built from TRBV28 and TRBJ1-4, with D unclear. Germline loops: CDR1 MDHEN, CDR2 SYDVKM. V was clipped by 6 bases and J by 6 bases, with 20 bases between them. This CDR3 contains 16 residues. CDR3 DNA sequence: TGTGCCAGCAGACCTTATCGCGCCCCGAACGATGAAAAACTGTTTTTT. This codes for CASRPYRAPNDEKLFF.

In this sample, this clone turned up once. The V and J genes are TRBV10-3 and TRBJ2-7, with 10 bases fitting TRBD1. CDR1 is ENHRY, CDR2 SYGVKD, per germline. The length of the CDR3 is 15 residues. V shed 4 bases, J shed 6 bases, and the junction held 9 bases outside the gene matches. The CDR3 coding sequence is TGTGCCATCAGTGGAACCGGGACAGGGGTTTTCGAGCAGTACTTC. Protein sequence: CAISGTGTGVFEQYF.

J is TRBJ2-7 and V is TRBV27; no clear D. The germline V gene has CDR1 MNHEY and CDR2 SMNVEV (reference sequence). Trimming removed 4 bases from V and 3 bases from J, with 7 bases in between. The CDR3 is made up of 12 amino acids. The CDR3 here is CASSSYHYEQYF. CDR3 DNA sequence: TGTGCCAGCAGTTCCTACCACTACGAGCAGTACTTC.

This sequence joins TRBV5-6 and TRBJ2-5, with 7 bases fitting TRBD1. Trimming removed 1 base from V and 2 bases from J; junction bases left unmatched: 5. Per the germline V gene, CDR1 is SGHDT and CDR2 is YYEEEE. This CDR3 contains 15 residues. The CDR3 sequence: CASSLSTGQQETQYF. The CDR3 DNA follows: TGTGCCAGCAGCTTGTCGACAGGGCAGCAAGAGACCCAGTACTTC. Full variable domain (remainder filled in from reference TRBV5-6 and TRBJ2-5): DAGVTQSPTHLIKTRGQQVTLRCSPKSGHDTVSWYQQALGQGPQFIFQYYEEEERQRGNFPDRFSGHQFPNYSSELNVNALLLGDSALYLCASSLSTGQQETQYFGPGTRLLVL.

The chain uses TRBV6-5 and TRBJ2-7; TRBD1 agrees at 7 bases. Germline V CDR1 and CDR2: MNHEY, SVGAGI. The V and J ends lost 6 bases and 7 bases, in that order; junction bases with no gene match: 6. The CDR3 runs to 12 residues. The CDR3 region has the DNA TGTGCCAGCAGGAGACAGGGAAGTGAGCAGTACTTC. It yields the protein CASRRQGSEQYF.

V and J are TRBV9 and TRBJ1-2; D is perhaps TRBD1 (6 bases). The length of the CDR3 is 18 residues. V lost 0 bases to trimming and J lost 6 bases, with 24 bases between them. Germline V CDR1 and CDR2: SGDLS, YYNGEE. The CDR3 DNA reads TGTGCCAGCAGCGTAGGCTCAGAGGGACAATTGATTGACGATGGCTACACCTTC. Its translation is CASSVGSEGQLIDDGYTF.

This rearrangement joins TRBV7-9 to TRBJ1-1, with a tentative D call TRBD1 (5 bases). CDR1 is SEHNR and CDR2 is FQNEAQ in the germline V gene (reference sequence). V dropped 4 bases and J dropped 3 bases, with 15 bases sitting between them. There are 15 residues in the CDR3. CDR3 sequence reads: CASSSIRDRHTEAFF. In nucleotides, the CDR3 is TGTGCCAGCAGCTCAATCCGAGACAGACACACTGAAGCTTTCTTT.

This clone was seen once. CDR3 nucleotides: TGTGCCAGCAGGCAACTAGCGGTCACGACCGACAATGAGCAGTTCTTC. Translation: CASRQLAVTTDNEQFF. This rearrangement joins TRBV28 to TRBJ2-1, with 8 bases aligning to TRBD2. This CDR3 is 16 amino acids long. With V trimmed by 6 bases and J by 5 bases, 12 bases remained unmatched. In germline, CDR1 is MDHEN, CDR2 SYDVKM.

The chain recombines TRBV9 with TRBJ2-1; perhaps TRBD2 as D (6 bases). V lost 3 bases and J lost 4, with 17 bases in between. This CDR3 is built from 16 residues. Looked up from germline, CDR1 is SGDLS and CDR2 is YYNGEE. As DNA, the CDR3 is TGTGCCAGCAGCGCATCCTTGCTAGCGAGGTACAATGAGCAGTTCTTC. Protein sequence: CASSASLLARYNEQFF. Full variable domain (remainder filled in from reference TRBV9 and TRBJ2-1): DSGVTQTPKHLITATGQRVTLRCSPRSGDLSVYWYQQSLDQGLQFLIQYYNGEERAKGNILERFSAQQFPDLHSELNLSSLELGDSALYFCASSASLLARYNEQFFGPGTRLTVL.

V gene TRBV29-1 combines with J gene TRBJ2-5; D is possibly TRBD2 (6 bases). V gave up 3 bases and J gave up 4 bases, with 9 bases separating them. The CDR3 length is 12 residues. Germline loops: CDR1 SQVTM, CDR2 ANQGSEA. Written as DNA, the CDR3 is TGCAGCGTTGAGAGCGGGCCAGAGACCCAGTACTTC. It specifies CSVESGPETQYF. Full variable domain (outside the CDR3, taken from reference TRBV29-1 and TRBJ2-5): SAVISQKPSRDICQRGTSLTIQCQVDSQVTMMFWYRQQPGQSLTLIATANQGSEATYESGFVIDKFPISRPNLTFSTLTVSNMSPEDSSIYLCSVESGPETQYFGPGTRLLVL.

This clone was recorded once. The CDR3 DNA reads TGCGCCAGCAGCCTGGGACAGGTAGCTACGCAGTATTTT. Translating it yields CASSLGQVATQYF. J is TRBJ2-3 and V is TRBV5-1; 8 nucleotides align to TRBD1. The length of the CDR3 is 13 residues. V was clipped by 4 bases and J by 8 bases; unmatched bases: 6. Germline V CDR1 and CDR2: SGHRS, YFSETQ.

This clone came up once. The rearrangement joins TRBV18 to TRBJ1-1; unclear D gene. Germline CDR1 reads KGHSH; CDR2 reads LQKENI. The CDR3 totals 14 residues. Trimming cost V 3 bases and J 2 bases, with 10 bases left between them. The CDR3 is CASSPIPGNTEAFF. CDR3 nucleotide sequence: TGTGCCAGCTCACCGATCCCCGGTAACACTGAAGCTTTCTTT.

As concerns this clone: Distinct nucleotide sequences in the sample also encode this CDR3. The chain combines TRBV18 with TRBJ2-7; D call uncertain. Germline CDR1 is KGHSH and CDR2 is LQKENI. The CDR3 is made up of 11 amino acids. V was trimmed by 6 bases and J by 1 base, leaving 4 bases between them. The CDR3 nucleotides read TGTGCCAGCTCCCTTTCCTACGAGCAGTACTTC. It translates to CASSLSYEQYF.

The rearrangement uses TRBV20-1 and TRBJ2-1; D is unresolved. CDR1 and CDR2 from the germline V gene are DFQATT and SNEGSKA (reference sequence). The length of the CDR3 is 11 residues. Trimming cost V 6 bases and J 5 bases, with 8 bases left between them. The CDR3 loop is CSATRNNEQFF. Written as DNA, the CDR3 is TGCAGTGCGACACGAAACAATGAGCAGTTCTTC.

The chain uses TRBV10-1 and TRBJ2-3; TRBD2 aligns across 10 bases. The CDR3 is 14 amino acids. V was pared by 6 bases and J by 4 bases, with 4 bases of the junction left unmatched. Germline lookup yields CDR1 WNHNN and CDR2 SYGVQD (reference sequence). DNA for the CDR3: TGCGCCAGCAGCTCTAGCGGGAGTCCAGATACGCAGTATTTT. This gives the protein CASSSSGSPDTQYF.

This clone was seen a few times. The chain is built from TRBV5-8 and TRBJ2-7; possibly TRBD1 for D (5 bases). V was pared by 0 bases and J by 6 bases, with 10 bases between. This CDR3 is 13 amino acids long. Germline CDR1 SGHTS, CDR2 YDEGEE. The CDR3 sequence: CASSLGQKGEQYF. In nucleotides, the CDR3 is TGTGCCAGCAGCTTGGGACAGAAGGGCGAGCAGTACTTC.

The chain is built from TRBV4-3 and TRBJ2-5, with D maybe TRBD2 (5 bases). V was trimmed by 0 bases and J by 9 bases, leaving 26 bases between them. Germline-derived CDR1 and CDR2 are LGHNA and YSLEER. CDR3 length: 18 amino acids. The CDR3 DNA sequence: TGCGCCAGCAGCCAAGATTTGGAGGCAGCAGCCTTTTTTTGGGCCCAGTACTTC. Protein: CASSQDLEAAAFFWAQYF.